The T cell receptor beta chain described here comes from a study of T cells in Graves' hyperthyroidism and ophthalmopathy. Germline loops: CDR1 LGHNA, CDR2 YSLEER. J was trimmed by 3 bases and V by 0 bases; bases with no gene match: 11. The CDR3 runs 18 residues. Only a few counts were recorded for this clonotype. Authors of the study amplified TCR beta CDR3 regions from RNA transcripts. The TCR CDR3 was amplified in a first-round RT-PCR using the HTBI primer set. TCRdb ran MiXCR on the multiplex PCR reads and lists one entry per CDR3 protein. The sample comprises approximately 740,000 distinct CDR3 sequences, 11% to 15% of which are singletons, and 10% rests with the top ten.

The source of this sequence is a woman younger than 35 with Graves' hyperthyroidism. What was sequenced was blood. V gene TRBV4-3 combines with J gene TRBJ2-1, with 7 bases that match TRBD1. CDR3 region: CASSQDPGDRVFYNEQFF. CDR3 nucleotide sequence: TGCGCCAGCAGCCAAGACCCAGGTGACAGGGTGTTCTACAATGAGCAGTTCTTC.